These T cell receptor beta chains were read from a single sample in a study of blood T cell repertoires in COVID-19. Some clones are missing from TCRdb's copy, which holds only in-frame ones; the method was immunoSEQ multiplex PCR. This table has roughly 280,000 clones, approximately 90% appearing once. Input material: PBMCs or T cells enriched from blood (not recorded which). These receptors were taken from a young woman with acute COVID-19. CDR3s include the opening cysteine and the closing phenylalanine or tryptophan. The D gene is left open where the match is weak. Expanded clones get a size class; other rows say once, few or many, or leave the size out.

- - TRBJ2-5 TRBV9 TGTGCCAGCAGCGCCAGGGATACTCAAGAGACCCAGTACTTC CASSARDTQETQYF
TRBD2 - TRBJ2-4 TRBV2 TGTGCCAGCAGTGATCAGGGACTAGCGGGCTTAAACATTCAGTACTTC CASSDQGLAGLNIQYF
TRBD1 - TRBJ2-7 TRBV19 TGTGCCAGTAGACGACAGGGTGTAGCCTACGAGCAGTACTTC CASRRQGVAYEQYF
TRBD1 - TRBJ2-7 TRBV2 TGTGCCAGCAGTGAAGTGGACAGGGGACACGAGCAGTACTTC CASSEVDRGHEQYF
- - TRBJ1-6 TRBV28 TGTGCCAGCACCGACGGGGGAGAGTCGAATTCACCCCTCCACTTT CASTDGGESNSPLHF
- - TRBJ2-1 TRBV4-2 TGTGCCAGCAGCCAAGGCCTAAATGAGCAGTTCTTC CASSQGLNEQFF
- - TRBJ2-1 TRBV9 TGTGCCAGCAGCGTAAGGTCCACAGATCATGAGCAGTTCTTC CASSVRSTDHEQFF
- - TRBJ2-1 TRBV7-9 TGTGCCAGCAGCTTGGGGGGTGAGCAGTTCTTC CASSLGGEQFF
- - TRBJ2-3 TRBV6-5 TGTGCCAGCAGTTTCAAGCCAGATACGCAGTATTTT CASSFKPDTQYF
TRBD2 few TRBJ2-7 TRBV5-4 TGTGCCAGCAGCTCATCCAGCGGGAGCCCCTACGAGCAGTACTTC CASSSSSGSPYEQYF
TRBD1 - TRBJ2-7 TRBV28 TGTGCCAGCAGCCGATGGGACAGGGGGCTCTACGAGCAGTACTTC CASSRWDRGLYEQYF
TRBD2 - TRBJ2-7 TRBV5-1 TGCGCCAGCTGGGGAGGGCTAGCGGGAAGAAACGAGCAGTACTTC CASWGGLAGRNEQYF